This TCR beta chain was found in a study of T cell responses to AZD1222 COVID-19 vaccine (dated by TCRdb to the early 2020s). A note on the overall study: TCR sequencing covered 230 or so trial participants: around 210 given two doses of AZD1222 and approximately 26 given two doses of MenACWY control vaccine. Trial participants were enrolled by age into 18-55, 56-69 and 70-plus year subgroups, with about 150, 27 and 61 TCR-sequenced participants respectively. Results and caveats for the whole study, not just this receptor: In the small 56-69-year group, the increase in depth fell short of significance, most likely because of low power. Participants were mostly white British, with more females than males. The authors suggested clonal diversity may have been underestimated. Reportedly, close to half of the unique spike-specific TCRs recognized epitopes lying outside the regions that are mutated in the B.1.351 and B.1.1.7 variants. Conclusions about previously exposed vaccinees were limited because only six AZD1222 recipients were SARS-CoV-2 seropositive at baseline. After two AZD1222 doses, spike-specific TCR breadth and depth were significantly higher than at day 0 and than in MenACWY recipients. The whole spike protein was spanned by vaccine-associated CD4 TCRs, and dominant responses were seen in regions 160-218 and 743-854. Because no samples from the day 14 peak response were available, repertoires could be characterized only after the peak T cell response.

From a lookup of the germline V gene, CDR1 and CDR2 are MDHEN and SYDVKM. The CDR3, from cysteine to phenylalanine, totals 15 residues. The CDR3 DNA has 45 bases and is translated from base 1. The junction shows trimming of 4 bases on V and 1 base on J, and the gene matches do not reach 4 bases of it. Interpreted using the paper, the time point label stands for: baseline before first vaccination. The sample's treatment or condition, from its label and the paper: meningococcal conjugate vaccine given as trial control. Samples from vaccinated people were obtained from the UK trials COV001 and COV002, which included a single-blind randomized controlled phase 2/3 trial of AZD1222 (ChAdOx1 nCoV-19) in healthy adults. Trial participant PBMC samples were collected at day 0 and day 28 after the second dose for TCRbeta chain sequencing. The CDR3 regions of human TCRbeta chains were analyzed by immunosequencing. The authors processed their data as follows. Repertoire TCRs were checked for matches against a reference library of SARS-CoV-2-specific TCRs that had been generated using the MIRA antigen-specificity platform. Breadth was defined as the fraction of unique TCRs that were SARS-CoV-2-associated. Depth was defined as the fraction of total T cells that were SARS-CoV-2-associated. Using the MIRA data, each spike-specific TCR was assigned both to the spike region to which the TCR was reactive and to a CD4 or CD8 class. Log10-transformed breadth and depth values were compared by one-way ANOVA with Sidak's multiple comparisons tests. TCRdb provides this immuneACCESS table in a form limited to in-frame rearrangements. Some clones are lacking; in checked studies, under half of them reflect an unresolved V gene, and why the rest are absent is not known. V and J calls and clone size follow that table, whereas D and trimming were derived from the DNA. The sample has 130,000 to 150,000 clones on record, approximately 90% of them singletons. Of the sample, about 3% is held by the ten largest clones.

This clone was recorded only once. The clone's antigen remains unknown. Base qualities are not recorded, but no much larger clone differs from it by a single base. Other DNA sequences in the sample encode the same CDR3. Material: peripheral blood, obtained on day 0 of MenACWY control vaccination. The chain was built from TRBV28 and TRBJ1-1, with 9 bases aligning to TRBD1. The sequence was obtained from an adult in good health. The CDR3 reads CASSSPGQGNTEAFF. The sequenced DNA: TGTGCCAGCAGTTCACCGGGACAGGGGAACACTGAAGCTTTCTTT.